A selection of T cell receptor beta chains follows, all from one sample in a study of control samples from healthy donors and cancer patients. The table came from immunoSEQ multiplex PCR; TCRdb's copy has only in-frame clones and leaves some out. This sample yields approximately 65,000 clones, of which just under 90% are seen a single time; around 20% belongs to the top ten. The sequenced sample was PBMCs. The receptors here all came from a man aged 60-69 years with lung cancer. CDR3s include the opening cysteine and the closing phenylalanine or tryptophan. D genes are given only for firm matches. Clone size appears in some rows only: once, few, many, or a class for an expanded clone.

TRBV27	once	TRBJ1-4	TRBD1	TGTGCCAGCAGTTTTTTAGGGACAGGGGGTGAAAAACTGTTTTTT	CASSFLGTGGEKLFF
TRBV5-4	-	TRBJ1-3	-	TGTGCCAGCAGCTTGTCCCCAGGGGACTCTGGAAACACCATATATTTT	CASSLSPGDSGNTIYF
TRBV7-8	few	TRBJ1-2	-	TGTGCCAGCAGCTCGACAGTCAACTATGGCTACACCTTC	CASSSTVNYGYTF
TRBV20-1	-	TRBJ1-2	-	TGCAGTGCGGGGTTCGCCTATGGCTACACCTTC	CSAGFAYGYTF
TRBV6-4	-	TRBJ1-1	-	TGTGCCAGCGCCCTGACCCTGGACACTGAAGCTTTCTTT	CASALTLDTEAFF
TRBV30	-	TRBJ1-2	-	TGTGCCTGGAGTGGGGGGAGGCCGCGCTACACCTTC	CAWSGGRPRYTF
TRBV6-5	-	TRBJ1-1	-	TGTGCCAGCAGAAACATCCGACGGGCTGAAGCTTTCTTT	CASRNIRRAEAFF
TRBV5-1	-	TRBJ2-5	TRBD2	TGCGCCAGCAGCGCCGGGACTAGCGAAGAGACCCAGTACTTC	CASSAGTSEETQYF
TRBV7-7	-	TRBJ2-3	TRBD2	TGTGCCAGCAGCTCTAGCGGGGCTAGCACAGATACGCAGTATTTT	CASSSSGASTDTQYF
TRBV30	-	TRBJ1-1	-	TGTGCCTGTAGCCGAACGGGGCCTGAAGCTTTCTTT	CACSRTGPEAFF
TRBV30	-	TRBJ1-5	-	TGTGCCTGGAGTGAGACAGGAAATCAGCCCCAGCATTTT	CAWSETGNQPQHF
TRBV9	-	TRBJ2-2	-	TGTGCCAGCAGCGCCATCCTAACGGGTAACGCCGGGGAGCTGTTTTTT	CASSAILTGNAGELFF
TRBV7-6	-	TRBJ2-1	TRBD2	TGTGCCAGCAGCCCCCGCGGAGCGGGGGGTCAGGGGGATGAGCAGTTCTTC	CASSPRGAGGQGDEQFF
TRBV7-9	-	TRBJ1-4	TRBD1	TGTGCCAGCAGCTTAGGGACAGGGGTTGGTGAAAAACTGTTTTTT	CASSLGTGVGEKLFF
TRBV6-6	-	TRBJ2-3	TRBD2	TGTGCCAGCAGTCCGACTAGCGGGGGCCTTTCCCTCACAGATACGCAGTATTTT	CASSPTSGGLSLTDTQYF
TRBV10-1	-	TRBJ1-3	-	TGCGCCAGCCGTCAGGGAAGTTCTGGAAACACCATATATTTT	CASRQGSSGNTIYF
TRBV27	-	TRBJ1-3	-	TGTGCCAGCAGCGTTGCGAGTCTTGGAAACACCATATATTTT	CASSVASLGNTIYF
TRBV5-8	-	TRBJ2-3	TRBD1	TGTGCCAGCAGCGGGGGACAGGGCACAGATACGCAGTATTTT	CASSGGQGTDTQYF
TRBV6-5	-	TRBJ2-4	-	TGTGCCAGCAGAGACGTAGCCAAAAACATTCAGTACTTC	CASRDVAKNIQYF
TRBV18	-	TRBJ1-4	-	TGTGCCAGCTCACCACAGGGTGCAGGAACTAATGAAAAACTGTTTTTT	CASSPQGAGTNEKLFF
TRBV7-9	-	TRBJ1-3	-	TGTGCCAGCAGCTTTACAGGGCTCTCTGGAAACACCATATATTTT	CASSFTGLSGNTIYF
TRBV7-3	-	TRBJ1-1	-	TGTGCTTCCGCTTTGGGGAGTATGAACACTGAAGCTTTCTTT	CASALGSMNTEAFF
TRBV5-4	-	TRBJ1-6	-	TGTGCCAGCAGCTTGGAGCGGGCCGATAATTCACCCCTCCACTTT	CASSLERADNSPLHF
TRBV29-1	-	TRBJ2-3	TRBD2	TGCAGCGGCGGGGGGGGTTATAGGACTAGCGATGGAGATACGCAGTATTTT	CSGGGGYRTSDGDTQYF
TRBV10-1	-	TRBJ1-5	TRBD1	TGCGCCAGCAGTCCCGGGACAGGGTTCGGCAATCAGCCCCAGCATTTT	CASSPGTGFGNQPQHF
TRBV6-1	-	TRBJ1-1	-	TGTGCCAGCAGTGAACACGCTTACACTGAAGCTTTCTTT	CASSEHAYTEAFF
TRBV29-1	-	TRBJ1-2	-	TGCAGCGTTGTCGAGGGGGGCGCCAGCTATGGCTACACCTTC	CSVVEGGASYGYTF
TRBV25-1	-	TRBJ2-3	-	TGTGCCAGCAGTGAATATGCCCCCAGCGCTGATACGCAGTATTTT	CASSEYAPSADTQYF
TRBV7-3	once	TRBJ1-1	-	TGTGCCATCCCTAGCGCTGAGGGTATGAACACTGAAGCTTTCTTT	CAIPSAEGMNTEAFF
TRBV19	once	TRBJ2-1	-	TGTGCCAGTAGTATAGGACCCAGTGAGCAGTTCTTC	CASSIGPSEQFF
TRBV18	-	TRBJ1-3	-	TGTGCCAGCTCACCGGCGGTAGTTGGAAACACCATATATTTT	CASSPAVVGNTIYF
TRBV30	-	TRBJ1-4	-	TGTGCCTGGACCAGGGACGTGGCGAATGAAAAACTGTTTTTT	CAWTRDVANEKLFF
TRBV7-6	-	TRBJ1-3	-	TGTGCCAGCAGAGAGGGAAACACCATATATTTT	CASREGNTIYF
TRBV24-1	few	TRBJ2-1	-	TGTGCCACCAGTGATTTGGGGGGATTTAACTCCTACAATGAGCAGTTCTTC	CATSDLGGFNSYNEQFF
TRBV7-3	-	TRBJ2-2	-	TGTGCCAGCAGCTTAATTCCGGGGGCCGGGGAGCTGTTTTTT	CASSLIPGAGELFF
TRBV29-1	-	TRBJ1-5	-	TGCAGCGTACTTACAGGAATTAGCAATCAGCCCCAGCATTTT	CSVLTGISNQPQHF
TRBV10-2	-	TRBJ1-1	-	TGCGCCAGCAGTGAGTCGGATCCAGGGAGGGACACTGAAGCTTTCTTT	CASSESDPGRDTEAFF
TRBV18	once	TRBJ2-2	-	TGTGCCAGCTCACCAGACAACACCGGGGAGCTGTTTTTT	CASSPDNTGELFF
TRBV3-1/TRBV3-2	-	TRBJ1-3	-	TGTGCCAGCAGCCAAGATGTCAGCAGCTTCTCTGGAAACACCATATATTTT	CASSQDVSSFSGNTIYF
TRBV30	once	TRBJ1-1	-	TGTGCCTGGAGCGCCGAGGCCACTGAAGCTTTCTTT	CAWSAEATEAFF
TRBV7-2	once	TRBJ2-7	TRBD1	TGTGCCAGCAGCTTCCGGACAGGTTTTTCCAGCGAGCAGTACTTC	CASSFRTGFSSEQYF
TRBV30	-	TRBJ2-3	-	TGTGCCTGGACACGTATGTCGTCAGGGAGTAGCACAGATACGCAGTATTTT	CAWTRMSSGSSTDTQYF
TRBV5-1	-	TRBJ2-6	-	TGCGCCAGCAGCGGACGGCTCTCTGGGGCCAACGTCCTGACTTTC	CASSGRLSGANVLTF
TRBV12-5	-	TRBJ1-2	-	TGTGCTAGTGGTTTGGTCGGTTATGGCTACACCTTC	CASGLVGYGYTF
TRBV18	few	TRBJ1-3	TRBD1	TGTGCCAGCTCGCCTCCGGGACAGGGAAACACCATATATTTT	CASSPPGQGNTIYF
TRBV2	few	TRBJ1-5	TRBD1	TGTGCCAGCAGACTGACAGGGAATCAGCCCCAGCATTTT	CASRLTGNQPQHF
TRBV3-1/TRBV3-2	once	TRBJ1-2	TRBD1	TGTGCCAGCAGCCGGCGACAGGGGGCGGATGGCTACACCTTC	CASSRRQGADGYTF
TRBV3-1/TRBV3-2	-	TRBJ1-2	TRBD1	TGTGCCAGCAGCGACAGGGGAGATAACTATGGCTACACCTTC	CASSDRGDNYGYTF
TRBV6-5	-	TRBJ1-5	TRBD1	TGTGCCAGCACGCCAAAGGGACAGGGGAATCAGCCCCAGCATTTT	CASTPKGQGNQPQHF
TRBV6-5	-	TRBJ1-5	TRBD1	TGTGCCAGCAGCAGGGGACAGTATAGCAATCAGCCCCAGCATTTT	CASSRGQYSNQPQHF
TRBV5-8	-	TRBJ1-4	-	TGTGCCAGCAGCTTGGGACAGAGTTTTGCAACTAATGAAAAACTGTTTTTT	CASSLGQSFATNEKLFF
TRBV4-1	-	TRBJ2-3	-	TGCGCCAGCAGCCAAGGACCCGCCACCGCAGATACGCAGTATTTT	CASSQGPATADTQYF
TRBV9	-	TRBJ1-1	TRBD1	TGTGCCAGCAGCCGGGACAGGGTTACTGAAGCTTTCTTT	CASSRDRVTEAFF
TRBV5-1	-	TRBJ2-7	TRBD1	TGCGCCAGCAGCTCGGGGACAGGTAGTTCCTACGAGCAGTACTTC	CASSSGTGSSYEQYF
TRBV10-3	-	TRBJ1-5	-	TGTGCCATCAGTGAGTCTAAGTGGGAAGGGAGCAATCAGCCCCAGCATTTT	CAISESKWEGSNQPQHF
TRBV7-8	few	TRBJ2-5	-	TGTGCCAGCAGCCCGGACAGCCTGGGGACCCAGTACTTC	CASSPDSLGTQYF
TRBV5-1	-	TRBJ2-2	-	TGCGCCAGCAGCTTGACAGAACCGAACACCGGGGAGCTGTTTTTT	CASSLTEPNTGELFF
TRBV6-6	-	TRBJ2-4	TRBD1	TGTGCCAGCAGTTCCCAGGGGGAGTCCAAAAACATTCAGTACTTC	CASSSQGESKNIQYF
TRBV4-2	-	TRBJ1-4	TRBD1	TGTGCCAGCAGCCAAGAAACAGGGGGCGGAGAAAAACTGTTTTTT	CASSQETGGGEKLFF